The 20 T cell receptor beta chains below come from one sample, sequenced in a study of breast tumors, draining lymph nodes, adjacent tissues. TCRdb reprocessed the multiplex PCR reads via MiXCR and lists one record per CDR3 protein. Here the sample spans some 250,000 distinct CDR3 sequences, less than 45% being singletons. Axillary draining lymph nodes of breast cancer patients supplied the node samples. The sequenced sample was axillary lymph node tissue. These receptors came from a female donor with breast cancer. Some clones in this sample may be carry-over from other donors' samples.

The gene calls are TRBV15 and TRBJ2-1; a possible D gene is TRBD1 (6 bases). The CDR3 is 16 residues long. CDR1 LNHNV and CDR2 YYDKDF come from the germline V gene (reference sequence). The V end was cut by 3 bases, the J end by 8 bases, with 20 bases between. CDR3: CATSRSRSRGVHEQFF. DNA for the CDR3: TGTGCCACCAGCAGGTCCCGGTCCAGGGGAGTACATGAGCAGTTCTTC.

This clonotype was counted ten times or more. The chain combines TRBV11-3 with TRBJ2-1; TRBD2 agrees at 16 bases. Trimming removed 2 bases from V and 7 bases from J; junction bases left unmatched: 11. This CDR3 is 19 amino acids long. Germline loops: CDR1 SGHNT, CDR2 YENEEA. The CDR3 loop is CASSLYGTSGRAQNNEQFF. Here the CDR3 DNA reads TGTGCCAGCAGCTTATACGGGACTAGCGGGAGGGCCCAGAATAATGAGCAGTTCTTC.

This clonotype has ten or more counts. The CDR3 sequence is CASGLGQGGDTQYF. The DNA of the CDR3 is TGTGCTAGTGGTTTGGGACAGGGGGGAGATACGCAGTATTTT. V gene TRBV12-5 combines with J gene TRBJ2-3; the match to TRBD1 covers 9 bases. The length of the CDR3 is 14 residues. V shed 1 base and J 5 bases; nucleotides not matched to a gene: 1. Germline V lookup: CDR1 LGHNT, CDR2 FRNRAP.

This clonotype occurred a few times. V usage is TRBV6-5 and J usage is TRBJ2-1; TRBD1 matches 7 bases. CDR1 and CDR2 (germline): MNHEY, SVGAGI. The CDR3 consists of 16 residues. J lost 4 bases, V lost 8 bases, and 14 bases had no gene match. This CDR3 is CASYPARSTGYNEQFF. CDR3 DNA sequence: TGTGCCAGCTACCCCGCCCGCTCGACAGGGTACAATGAGCAGTTCTTC.

Concerning this clonotype: A clone one base away is much larger, so this may be a read error. The chain joins TRBV18 to TRBJ2-7; 10 bases fit TRBD1. The CDR3 spans 16 residues. Germline lookup yields CDR1 KGHSH and CDR2 LQKENI. Trimming removed 0 bases from V and 6 bases from J; junction bases left unmatched: 8. The CDR3 region is CASSPPGQGPPCEQYF. CDR3 in DNA: TGTGCCAGCTCACCACCGGGACAGGGGCCACCCTGCGAGCAGTACTTC.

A note on this clonotype: This may arise from a read error, as a much more abundant clone is one base away. The V call is TRBV7-7, the J call TRBJ2-3; D is possibly TRBD2 (5 bases). Germline V lookup: CDR1 SSHAT, CDR2 FNYEAQ (reference sequence). The CDR3 contains 15 residues. The CDR3 DNA is TGTGCTAGCAGCTTAGAGGCTAGCAGCGCAGATACGCAGTATTTT. It specifies CASSLEASSADTQYF. Supplemented by reference TRBV7-7 and TRBJ2-3, the full variable domain reads GAGVSQSPRYKVTKRGQDVTLRCDPISSHATLYWYQQALGQGPEFLTYFNYEAQPDKSGLPSDRFSAERPEGSISTLTIQRTEQRDSAMYRCASSLEASSADTQYFGPGTRLTVL.

The sample holds many counts of this clonotype. A single base separates this from a much larger clone, so it may be a read error. This chain uses TRBV6-1 with TRBJ1-2; no reliable D call. Germline values: CDR1 MNHNS, CDR2 SASEGT. The CDR3 runs 13 residues. V was cut by 5 bases and J by 2 bases, with 9 bases left in between. DNA for the CDR3: TGTGCCAGCAGTCAACGCAGGAACTATGGCTACACCTTC. This sequence encodes CASSQRRNYGYTF.

This clonotype has only a few counts. Germline is not matched at one junction end, which may reflect a read error. V and J are TRBV7-9 and TRBJ2-5, with 13 bases identical to TRBD2. The CDR3 runs to 15 residues. CDR1 is SEHNR and CDR2 is FQNEAQ in the germline V gene (reference sequence). DNA of the CDR3: TGTGCCAGCAGCGTCGGACTAGCGGGGGAAGAGACCCAGCACTTC. It encodes CASSVGLAGEETQHF.

There are many counts of this clonotype. The V call is TRBV11-2, the J call TRBJ2-7; D call uncertain. Trimming left V 4 bases short and J 3 bases short, with 7 bases between. The V gene's germline CDR1 is SGHAT and CDR2 FQNNGV. CDR3 size: 12 residues. The CDR3 DNA reads TGTGCCAGCAGCTCACCGATCTACGAGCAGTACTTC. Translating gives CASSSPIYEQYF.

This clonotype was counted many times. This chain uses TRBV7-2 with TRBJ2-5, with a weak D call TRBD2 (6 bases). The CDR3 length is 14 residues. Germline values: CDR1 SGHTA, CDR2 FQGNSA. Trimming stripped 3 bases from V and 0 bases from J, with 8 bases between. The CDR3 bases are TGTGCCAGCAGCTTTGGACTATACCAAGAGACCCAGTACTTC. Residues: CASSFGLYQETQYF.

This clonotype was found many times. V is TRBV20-1 and J is TRBJ2-7, with D hard to call. Trimming left V 4 bases short and J 5 bases short, with 18 bases between. This CDR3 has 14 amino acids. Looked up from germline, CDR1 is DFQATT and CDR2 is SNEGSKA (reference sequence). CDR3 sequence (DNA): TGCAGTGCTACGGCCGGGCCGCACGGTCACGAGCAGTACTTC. Its translation: CSATAGPHGHEQYF.

This clonotype occurred a few times. The V call is TRBV10-1, the J call TRBJ2-2; a possible D gene is TRBD1 (6 bases). In germline, CDR1 is WNHNN, CDR2 SYGVQD (reference sequence). V lost 8 bases and J 2 bases, leaving 9 bases between the germline ends. The CDR3 is made up of 13 amino acids. Here the CDR3 DNA reads TGCGCCAGCGGGGACATAAACACCGGGGAGCTGTTTTTT. Protein sequence: CASGDINTGELFF.

This clonotype was detected ten times or more. The chain's CDR3 is CASSAQGRLNEKLFF. CDR3 DNA: TGTGCCAGCAGCGCTCAGGGGAGATTAAATGAAAAACTGTTTTTT. The genes are TRBV9 and TRBJ1-4, with a possible D match to TRBD1 (6 bases). The length of the CDR3 is 15 residues. V was shortened by 3 bases and J by 5 bases, with 14 bases between the two germline ends. CDR1 SGDLS and CDR2 YYNGEE come from the germline V gene.

The chain combines TRBV2 with TRBJ2-1, with unresolved D. Germline V gene data show CDR1 as SNHLY and CDR2 as FYNNEI. V was pared by 4 bases and J by 12 bases, with 10 bases between. This CDR3 has 11 amino acids. The DNA for the CDR3 is TGTGCCAGCAGTGCCACAGATACGCAGTTCTTC. This codes for CASSATDTQFF.

This clonotype was picked up a small number of times. The V call is TRBV2, the J call TRBJ1-2, with D unclear. CDR3 length equals 13 residues. Trimming shortened V by 5 bases and J by 0 bases, and 7 bases separated the two germline ends. Germline loops: CDR1 SNHLY, CDR2 FYNNEI. In DNA form, the CDR3 reads TGTGCCAGCAGTTTAATGGCTAACTATGGCTACACCTTC. Translation: CASSLMANYGYTF.

This clonotype was recorded at least ten times. The rearrangement joins TRBV9 to TRBJ2-7; 10 positions agree with TRBD1. Germline V gene data show CDR1 as SGDLS and CDR2 as YYNGEE. The V gene end was trimmed by 2 bases and the J gene end by 2 bases; junction bases not matched to a gene: 4. The CDR3 covers 15 residues. The CDR3 protein is CASSVGTGDTYEQYF. CDR3 nucleotide sequence: TGTGCCAGCAGCGTGGGGACAGGGGACACCTACGAGCAGTACTTC.

About this clonotype itself: One end of the junction is discordant with germline, which a read error may explain. V gene TRBV9 combines with J gene TRBJ2-2, with D possibly called TRBD1 or TRBD2 (5 bases each). Looked up from germline, CDR1 is SGDLS and CDR2 is YYNGEE. The CDR3 has 15 amino acids. In DNA, the CDR3 is TGTGCCGGCAGCTCCGACAGACCCTACACCGGGAAGCTGTTTTTT. This sequence encodes CAGSSDRPYTGKLFF.

As concerns this clonotype: Germline and junction disagree at one end, which may indicate a read error. The chain combines TRBV9 with TRBJ2-5; D could derive from TRBD1 or TRBD2 (6 bases each). Per the germline V gene, CDR1 is SGDLS and CDR2 is YYNGEE. This CDR3 region has 15 residues. The chain's CDR3 is CASSSGASDQETPYF. The CDR3 region has the DNA TGTGCCAGCAGCTCGGGGGCTAGCGACCAAGAGACCCCGTACTTC.

V is TRBV3-1 and J is TRBJ2-2; D is possibly TRBD2 (5 bases). Germline CDR1 reads LGHDT; CDR2 reads YNNKEL (reference sequence). The germline V and J ends were trimmed by 0 bases and 4 bases, with 12 bases remaining between them. The CDR3 sequence is 16 residues long. The CDR3 region is CASSQDGIGLTGELFF. For the CDR3, the DNA is TGTGCCAGCAGCCAAGATGGGATCGGACTCACCGGGGAGCTGTTTTTT.

This clonotype was counted ten times or more. The gene calls are TRBV24-1 and TRBJ2-2, with D possibly matching TRBD1 (6 bases). This CDR3 contains 14 residues. The V and J ends lost 0 bases and 8 bases respectively, with 9 bases between them. Germline V gene lookup returns CDR1 KGHDR and CDR2 SFDVKD. The CDR3 protein is CATSDLARGGELFF. As DNA, the CDR3 is TGTGCCACCAGTGATTTGGCCAGGGGAGGGGAGCTGTTTTTT.